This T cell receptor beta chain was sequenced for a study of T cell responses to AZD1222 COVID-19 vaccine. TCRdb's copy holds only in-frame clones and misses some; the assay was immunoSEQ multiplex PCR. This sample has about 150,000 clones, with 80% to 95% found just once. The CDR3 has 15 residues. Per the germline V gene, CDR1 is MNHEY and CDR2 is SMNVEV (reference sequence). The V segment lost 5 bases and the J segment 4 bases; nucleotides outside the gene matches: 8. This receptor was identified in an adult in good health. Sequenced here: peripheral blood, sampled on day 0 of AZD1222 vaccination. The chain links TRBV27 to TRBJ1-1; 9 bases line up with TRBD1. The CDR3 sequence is CASSDLQGAVTEAFF. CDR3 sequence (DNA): TGTGCCAGCAGTGACTTACAGGGGGCGGTCACTGAAGCTTTCTTT.